The next 30 T cell receptor beta chains were all read from a single sample in a study of cytomegalovirus exposure and HLA in healthy donors. PCR primers comprised 60 Vbeta and 13 Jbeta primers. Sequencing used immunoSEQ multiplex PCR; TCRdb keeps in-frame clones, though not all of them. The sample consists of fewer than 250,000 clones, around 76% of them appearing once. Sequenced sample: PBMCs. These receptor sequences come from a man aged 35 to 55 in good health and CMV-seropositive.

This clone is a singleton in its sample. The chain combines TRBV2 with TRBJ2-3, with D maybe TRBD2 (6 bases). This CDR3 comprises 13 residues. CDR1 and CDR2 (germline): SNHLY, FYNNEI. V gave up 3 bases and J gave up 3 bases, with 7 bases separating them. The CDR3, as DNA: TGTGCCAGCAGTGATCGGGGGACAGATACGCAGTATTTT. It encodes CASSDRGTDTQYF.

The CDR3 loop is CASSPQGWEQYF. DNA for the CDR3: TGTGCCAGCAGCCCCCAGGGATGGGAGCAGTACTTC. The V gene is TRBV4-2, the J gene TRBJ2-7; the D gene is possibly TRBD1 (5 bases). From germline, CDR1 is LGHNA and CDR2 YNFKEQ. The CDR3 length is 12 residues. V was clipped by 4 bases and J by 7 bases, with 11 bases between them.

The J gene is TRBJ1-5, the V gene TRBV27; a weak D match, TRBD1 (5 bases). Germline CDR1 MNHEY, CDR2 SMNVEV (reference sequence). CDR3 size: 14 residues. V lost 4 bases and J lost 5, with 12 bases in between. The CDR3 DNA reads as TGTGCCAGCAGTTCAGCAGGGTACCATCAGCCCCAGCATTTT. This sequence encodes CASSSAGYHQPQHF.

The gene calls are TRBV19 and TRBJ2-3; 9 positions agree with TRBD2. The CDR3 has 16 residues. Germline CDR1 LNHDA, CDR2 SQIVND (reference sequence). J gave up 6 bases and V 6 bases, and 13 bases lay outside the gene matches. CDR3 in DNA: TGTGCCAGTAGCAGAGGGCTTAGCGGGAGTTTTGATACGCAGTATTTT. Encoded protein: CASSRGLSGSFDTQYF. The whole variable domain, remainder taken from reference TRBV19 and TRBJ2-3, is DGGITQSPKYLFRKEGQNVTLSCEQNLNHDAMYWYRQDPGQGLRLIYYSQIVNDFQKGDIAEGYSVSREKKESFPLTVTSAQKNPTAFYLCASSRGLSGSFDTQYFGPGTRLTVL.

This chain uses TRBV19 with TRBJ2-7, with D tentatively TRBD2 (5 bases). The CDR3 contains 15 residues. V lost 2 bases, J lost 5 bases, and 16 bases lay in between. CDR1 and CDR2 (germline): LNHDA, SQIVND (reference sequence). The CDR3 coding sequence is TGTGCCAGTAGTATATATGTCCGGGGTCTCGACGAGCAGTACTTC. Its protein is CASSIYVRGLDEQYF.

CDR3 bases: TGTGCCAGCAGTTACCGCCGGGATTTTAATGGCTATGGCTACACCTTC. Amino acids: CASSYRRDFNGYGYTF. This chain links TRBV6-5 with TRBJ1-2, with no clear D. Germline V gene sequence: CDR1 MNHEY, CDR2 SVGAGI. The CDR3 extends over 16 amino acids. The V end lost 2 bases, the J end lost 4 bases, and 17 bases lay between the germline ends.

The genes are TRBV5-4 and TRBJ2-1, with D tentatively TRBD2 (6 bases). Germline V gene lookup returns CDR1 SGHNT and CDR2 YYREEE (reference sequence). Trimming pared 6 bases from V and 2 bases from J, leaving 15 bases between. The CDR3 covers 15 residues. The DNA of the CDR3 is TGTGCCAGCAAACAGACCGGGAGAGCCTACAATGAGCAGTTCTTC. It codes for CASKQTGRAYNEQFF.

The chain's CDR3 is CASSLAPGTVSGYTF. CDR3 bases: TGTGCCAGCAGTTTAGCCCCCGGGACAGTGAGCGGCTACACCTTC. This rearrangement joins TRBV27 to TRBJ1-2; 7 bases map to TRBD1. The V gene end was trimmed by 2 bases and the J gene end by 8 bases; junction bases not matched to a gene: 11. The CDR3 has 15 residues. Germline V lookup: CDR1 MNHEY, CDR2 SMNVEV (reference sequence).

The chain combines TRBV2 with TRBJ2-7; the D gene is possibly TRBD2 (6 bases). The length of the CDR3 is 12 residues. In germline, CDR1 is SNHLY, CDR2 FYNNEI. V lost 6 bases and J 3 bases, leaving 9 bases between the germline ends. CDR3 sequence reads: CASRDGGYEQYF. The CDR3 bases are TGTGCCAGCAGGGACGGGGGCTACGAGCAGTACTTC. The full variable domain, its missing parts supplied by reference TRBV2 and TRBJ2-7, is EPEVTQTPSHQVTQMGQEVILRCVPISNHLYFYWYRQILGQKVEFLVSFYNNEISEKSEIFDDQFSVERPDGSNFTLKIRSTKLEDSAMYFCASRDGGYEQYFGPGTRLTVT.

V and J are TRBV7-8 and TRBJ2-1; D gene uncertain. The V end was cut by 5 bases, the J end by 6 bases, with 11 bases between. The CDR3 totals 13 residues. CDR1 and CDR2 (germline): SGHVS, FQNEAQ. The CDR3 DNA reads as TGTGCCAGCAGCCTAAAGAACGGCAATGAGCAGTTCTTC. It encodes CASSLKNGNEQFF.

The chain is built from TRBV7-9 and TRBJ2-1; maybe TRBD2 (5 bases). CDR1 and CDR2 from the germline V gene are SEHNR and FQNEAQ (reference sequence). The CDR3 contains 14 residues. Trimming removed 4 bases from V and 3 bases from J, with 10 bases in between. CDR3 region: CASSSHAGYNEQFF. In nucleotides, the CDR3 is TGTGCCAGCAGCTCCCACGCGGGCTACAATGAGCAGTTCTTC.

The CDR3 loop is CASSLDFGTNEKLFF. As DNA, the CDR3 is TGTGCCAGCAGCTTGGATTTCGGGACTAATGAAAAACTGTTTTTT. The genes are TRBV5-6 and TRBJ1-4, with unresolved D. The CDR3 covers 15 residues. Trimming removed 0 bases from V and 2 bases from J, with 8 bases in between. Per the germline V gene, CDR1 is SGHDT and CDR2 is YYEEEE.

The chain is built from TRBV5-1 and TRBJ1-6; 7 bases agree with TRBD1. Germline V gene data show CDR1 as SGHRS and CDR2 as YFSETQ. Unmatched junction bases numbered 7, after V lost 0 bases and J lost 7 bases. The CDR3 runs to 16 residues. CDR3 sequence: CASSLAEGAKNSPLHF. DNA for the CDR3: TGCGCCAGCAGCTTGGCCGAGGGGGCGAAGAATTCACCCCTCCACTTT.

This sequence joins TRBV18 and TRBJ1-5, with D possibly matching TRBD1 (5 bases). Trimming stripped 0 bases from V and 2 bases from J, with 23 bases between. Germline V lookup: CDR1 KGHSH, CDR2 LQKENI. This CDR3 has 20 residues. The DNA for the CDR3 is TGTGCCAGCTCACCACCGAATAACAAGGGGCGAATCAAAGGCAATCAGCCCCAGCATTTT. It is translated as CASSPPNNKGRIKGNQPQHF.

This clone was observed a few times. V is TRBV7-3 and J is TRBJ2-1, with unresolved D. With 3 bases removed from V and 4 bases from J, the gap between germline ends came to 10 bases. Germline V CDR1 and CDR2: SGHTA, FQGTGA. The CDR3 is 14 amino acids. CDR3 sequence (DNA): TGTGCCAGCAGCTTCAGCAGCGAGTACAATGAGCAGTTCTTC. It yields the protein CASSFSSEYNEQFF.

This CDR3 reads CASSQAVEVFF. In DNA, the CDR3 is TGCGCCAGCAGCCAAGCTGTTGAGGTGTTCTTC. The chain uses TRBV4-1 and TRBJ2-1; D is undetermined. Germline CDR1 reads MGHRA; CDR2 reads YSYEKL. CDR3 length: 11 residues. V lost 1 base and J lost 15, with 10 bases in between.

The CDR3 DNA follows: TGTGCCAGCAGCGTAGGTGGGGACTACACCTACGAGCAGTACTTC. This sequence encodes CASSVGGDYTYEQYF. The chain links TRBV7-2 to TRBJ2-7; 7 nucleotides match TRBD2. After removal of 5 bases from V and 2 bases from J, the junction contained 9 bases not matched to a gene. The CDR3 runs to 15 residues. Germline values: CDR1 SGHTA, CDR2 FQGNSA.

The rearrangement uses TRBV29-1 and TRBJ2-1; perhaps TRBD2 as D (6 bases). The CDR3 is made up of 13 amino acids. The germline V gene has CDR1 SQVTM and CDR2 ANQGSEA. Trimming removed 6 bases from V and 2 bases from J, with 11 bases in between. The CDR3 reads CSVGGDPYNEQFF. The DNA of the CDR3 is TGCAGCGTGGGGGGAGACCCCTACAATGAGCAGTTCTTC.

The chain has TRBV7-9 and TRBJ2-1, with 14 bases matching TRBD2. The germline V gene encodes CDR1 SEHNR and CDR2 FQNEAQ (reference sequence). This CDR3 region has 18 residues. With 0 bases clipped from V and 5 bases from J, the junction kept 6 bases outside the gene matches. CDR3 residues: CASSLAGTSGSGDNEQFF. CDR3 nucleotide sequence: TGTGCCAGCAGCTTAGCCGGGACTAGCGGGAGTGGAGACAATGAGCAGTTCTTC. The whole variable domain, remainder taken from reference TRBV7-9 and TRBJ2-1, is DTGVSQNPRHKITKRGQNVTFRCDPISEHNRLYWYRQTLGQGPEFLTYFQNEAQLEKSRLLSDRFSAERPKGSFSTLEIQRTEQGDSAMYLCASSLAGTSGSGDNEQFFGPGTRLTVL.

J is TRBJ2-3 and V is TRBV7-8; D remains ambiguous. This CDR3 has 16 residues. The germline CDR1 and CDR2 sequences are SGHVS and FQNEAQ. V was shortened by 5 bases and J by 1 base, with 16 bases between the two germline ends. The CDR3 region is CASSPSRLTRTDTQYF. DNA of the CDR3: TGTGCCAGCAGCCCAAGCCGCCTTACCCGCACAGATACGCAGTATTTT.

Turning to this clone: Other DNA sequences from this sample encode an identical CDR3 as well. The chain's CDR3 is CASSPGGPYNEQFF. In DNA, the CDR3 is TGTGCCAGCAGCCCGGGGGGCCCCTACAATGAGCAGTTCTTC. This chain joins TRBV5-4 and TRBJ2-1; weak D call: TRBD2 (7 bases). This CDR3 region has 14 residues. With 4 bases removed from V and 2 bases from J, the gap between germline ends came to 10 bases. CDR1 and CDR2 (germline): SGHNT, YYREEE (reference sequence).

This clone showed up just a few times. V is TRBV6-1 and J is TRBJ1-4; D perhaps matches TRBD1 (5 bases). Germline V CDR1 and CDR2: MNHNS, SASEGT. This CDR3 region has 15 residues. V was pared by 7 bases and J by 8 bases, with 20 bases between. The CDR3, as DNA: TGTGCCAGCAAGGACCCGGGTGGGGCGGGGGAAAAACTGTTTTTT. It codes for CASKDPGGAGEKLFF.

This clone has a single count. The rearrangement joins TRBV6-1 to TRBJ2-7, with D possibly TRBD1 on 6 matching bases. The V end lost 4 bases, the J end lost 2 bases, and 9 bases lay between the germline ends. This CDR3 contains 13 residues. CDR1 MNHNS and CDR2 SASEGT come from the germline V gene. The CDR3 protein is CASSVRDTYEQYF. CDR3 coding DNA: TGTGCCAGCAGTGTTCGGGACACCTACGAGCAGTACTTC.

The chain carries TRBV10-2 and TRBJ2-7; a weak D match, TRBD2 (6 bases). Trimming cost V 3 bases and J 4 bases, with 16 bases left between them. This CDR3 has 15 residues. CDR1 and CDR2 (germline): WSHSY, SAAADI. The CDR3 sequence is CASSDLLTRAYEQYV. Here the CDR3 DNA reads TGCGCCAGCAGTGACCTCTTGACTAGAGCTTACGAGCAGTACGTC.

V and J are TRBV10-3 and TRBJ1-1; TRBD1 agrees at 10 bases. Germline V lookup: CDR1 ENHRY, CDR2 SYGVKD. This CDR3 spans 17 amino acids. Trimming cost V 1 base and J 4 bases; bases outside gene matches: 9. CDR3 protein: CAISEFPRDRGITEAFF. DNA for the CDR3: TGTGCCATCAGTGAGTTTCCTCGGGACAGGGGAATCACTGAAGCTTTCTTT.

V is TRBV6-5 and J is TRBJ1-2; possibly TRBD1 for D (5 bases). Germline CDR1 is MNHEY and CDR2 is SVGAGI. The CDR3 runs 13 residues. Deletions cut 6 bases from V and 4 bases from J, with 12 bases between. CDR3 region: CASRLDRIYGYTF. CDR3 DNA sequence: TGTGCCAGCAGATTAGACAGAATCTATGGCTACACCTTC.

The V call is TRBV19, the J call TRBJ2-2; 7 nucleotides agree with TRBD2. With 2 bases clipped from V and 4 bases from J, the junction kept 7 bases outside the gene matches. Germline V gene data show CDR1 as LNHDA and CDR2 as SQIVND (reference sequence). This CDR3 region has 16 residues. DNA for the CDR3: TGTGCCAGTAGTATATTCGGGGGAGGGATCACCGGGGAGCTGTTTTTT. Translating gives CASSIFGGGITGELFF.

This rearrangement joins TRBV19 to TRBJ2-1; TRBD2 is a possible D gene (6 bases). Trimming pared 5 bases from V and 7 bases from J, leaving 21 bases between. CDR3 size: 16 residues. Per the germline V gene, CDR1 is LNHDA and CDR2 is SQIVND (reference sequence). The chain's CDR3 is CASSGLTGDLRNEQFF. The CDR3 DNA reads as TGTGCCAGTAGTGGTCTAACGGGAGATTTGAGGAATGAGCAGTTCTTC.

The rearrangement uses TRBV6-5 and TRBJ2-1, with TRBD2 identical over 7 bases. The CDR3 is 15 amino acids. Trimming cost V 0 bases and J 8 bases; bases outside gene matches: 7. Per the germline V gene, CDR1 is MNHEY and CDR2 is SVGAGI. The CDR3 nucleotides are TGTGCCAGCAGTTACTCAGTGCGGGGGTTTGATGAGCAGTTCTTC. Residues: CASSYSVRGFDEQFF.

The V gene is TRBV19, the J gene TRBJ2-1, with 11 bases fitting TRBD2. The germline V gene encodes CDR1 LNHDA and CDR2 SQIVND (reference sequence). V lost 1 base to trimming and J lost 2 bases; unmatched junction nucleotides: 1. The CDR3 loop spans 16 amino acids. The CDR3 region has the DNA TGTGCCAGTAGTATAGGACTAGCGGGGCCCTACAATGAGCAGTTCTTC. Amino acid sequence: CASSIGLAGPYNEQFF.